This entry describes one T cell receptor beta chain. Its specific antigen is unknown. No base qualities exist here, and no much larger clone lies one base off it. The label giving this sample's time point can be read as: baseline before oral tofacitinib. From alopecia areata patients, peripheral blood was collected along with lesional scalp punch biopsies. PBMCs were isolated by density centrifugation and stained for CD3, CD4 and CD8, and CD4+ and CD8+ T cells were sorted on a FACSAria. The method behind the library was the immunoSEQ multiplex PCR assay. RNA was extracted from all samples and reverse transcribed into cDNA as template for TCR sequencing. First-strand cDNA was synthesized with SuperScript III using a 2:1 mix of oligo-dT and random hexamers. A synthetic immune receptor repertoire was used to gauge amplification bias, and whatever bias remained was removed computationally. Processing in the source paper ran as follows. Raw reads were preprocessed for error removal, and CDR3 was defined according to IMGT conventions as running from the conserved cysteine to phenylalanine. Clonality was computed by normalizing Shannon entropy by log2 of the number of productive unique TCRs and subtracting the result from 1. Scalp TCRbeta sequences were cross-referenced with sorted blood CD4 and CD8 repertoires so that the CD4 or CD8 identity of scalp clones could be inferred. The source is immuneACCESS, and TCRdb retained only in-frame sequences with V and J called. Part of the clones is not carried over; for the studies checked, unresolved V genes explain less than half of this, and the remainder is unexplained. V, J and clone size reflect that table, while D and trimming were determined from the DNA. This sample holds some 150,000 clones; more than 45% were observed only once. The ten most abundant clones make up roughly a fifth of the sample.

This entry is derived from a study of CD8+ T cells in alopecia areata listed by TCRdb under 2018. Study-wide context: The treated patients took part in an open-label pilot trial in which moderate-to-severe alopecia areata was treated with oral tofacitinib at 5 to 10 mg twice daily. In both human patients and the C3H/HeJ mouse model, the study applied high-throughput TCRbeta sequencing to look at T cell clonal expansion in alopecia areata. immunoSEQ multiplex PCR using 35 Vbeta forward primers and 13 Jbeta reverse primers was used to amplify TCRbeta CDR3 regions. Scalp clonality was compared among normal scalp (n=4), patchy alopecia areata scalp (n=8), and alopecia totalis/universalis scalp (n=8). Tofacitinib-treated patients had biopsies at baseline and at 4 and 24 weeks of treatment, with a later scalp biopsy in several patients. RNA came from the PAXgene miRNA kit for fixed scalp, the miRNeasy kit for PBMCs, and the RNeasy kit for mouse skin. On the human side, TCRbeta sequencing was run on scalp tissue and on sorted CD4+ and CD8+ peripheral blood T cells from healthy controls and from alopecia areata patients with either patchy or totalis/universalis disease. Tofacitinib was administered for 6 to 18 months, and 6 months of follow-up off drug were then conducted to assess delayed response and recurrence. Broad study findings and their caveats: Resident alphabeta T cells in normal human skin are also sequenced, complicating scalp TCR repertoire analysis, unlike mouse skin dominated by gammadelta T cells. Shared TCR sequences between patients were less evident than in mice, which may be partly attributable to HLA diversity in the patient population. Higher clonality and more expanded CD8+ clones were observed in lesional scalp than in normal scalp, particularly in alopecia totalis/universalis, a finding suggestive of antigenic drive.

Including the terminal cysteine and phenylalanine, the CDR3 comprises 12 residues. The read is trimmed to its CDR3 DNA, 36 bases read in frame from base 1. V is pared back by 5 bases and J by 2 bases, with 10 bases lying between the germline termini. The germline V gene provides CDR1 SQVTM and CDR2 ANQGSEA. The input for sequencing was CD8+ T cells sorted from blood, taken at week 0. The sequence derives from a human donor with alopecia areata. The chain employs TRBV29-1 and TRBJ2-7; no D gene can be assigned with confidence. The sequence in DNA is TGCAGCGTTTGGGCCACGACCTACGAGCAGTACTTC. This sequence encodes CSVWATTYEQYF.